This TCR beta chain was retrieved from a study of T cell repertoires in cytomegalovirus infection. Looking at the study overall: Evidence of both CMV infection and a matching HLA type came from public TCR beta signatures.

Study-wide points: Dominant in the ex vivo response were TCR beta clonotypes restricted by HLA-C and specific for CMV. Adding up the frequency of public TCR beta families identified people who carried CMV plus the relevant HLA.

The CDR3 contains 11 residues. Per the germline V gene, CDR1 is SQVTM and CDR2 is ANQGSEA. V shed 7 bases and J shed 5 bases, with 10 bases lying between them. TCRdb re-derived calls from the reads in MiXCR, one entry per CDR3 protein. The table shows about 130,000 distinct CDR3 sequences, with 7.5% to 9% occurring only once. This clonotype has at least ten counts. Its antigen is not known. The TCR was taken from a human donor in good health (CMV status not recorded). Some clones in this sample may be carry-over from other donors' samples. The V call is TRBV29-1, the J call TRBJ2-3; D possibly corresponds to TRBD1 (7 bases). The sequencing sample was made of PBMCs. CDR3 sequence reads: CSDQGGDTQYF. The CDR3 DNA reads as TGCAGCGACCAGGGGGGAGATACGCAGTATTTT.